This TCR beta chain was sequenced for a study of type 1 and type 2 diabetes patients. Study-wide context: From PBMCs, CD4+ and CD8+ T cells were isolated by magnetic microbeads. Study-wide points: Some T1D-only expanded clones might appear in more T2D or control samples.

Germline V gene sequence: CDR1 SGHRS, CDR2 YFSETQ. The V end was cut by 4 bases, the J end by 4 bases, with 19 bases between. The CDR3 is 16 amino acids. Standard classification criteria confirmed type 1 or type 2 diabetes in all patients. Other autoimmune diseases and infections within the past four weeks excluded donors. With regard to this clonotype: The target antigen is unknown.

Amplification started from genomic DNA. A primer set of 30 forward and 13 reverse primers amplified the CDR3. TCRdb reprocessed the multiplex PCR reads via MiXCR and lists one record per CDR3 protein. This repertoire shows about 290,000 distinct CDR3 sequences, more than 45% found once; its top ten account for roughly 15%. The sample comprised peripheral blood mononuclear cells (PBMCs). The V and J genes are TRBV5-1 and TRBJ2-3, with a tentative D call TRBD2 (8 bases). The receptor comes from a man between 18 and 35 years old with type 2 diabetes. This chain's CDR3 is CASSPRTSRGADTQYF. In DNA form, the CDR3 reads TGCGCCAGCAGCCCCAGGACTAGCAGGGGGGCAGATACGCAGTATTTT.